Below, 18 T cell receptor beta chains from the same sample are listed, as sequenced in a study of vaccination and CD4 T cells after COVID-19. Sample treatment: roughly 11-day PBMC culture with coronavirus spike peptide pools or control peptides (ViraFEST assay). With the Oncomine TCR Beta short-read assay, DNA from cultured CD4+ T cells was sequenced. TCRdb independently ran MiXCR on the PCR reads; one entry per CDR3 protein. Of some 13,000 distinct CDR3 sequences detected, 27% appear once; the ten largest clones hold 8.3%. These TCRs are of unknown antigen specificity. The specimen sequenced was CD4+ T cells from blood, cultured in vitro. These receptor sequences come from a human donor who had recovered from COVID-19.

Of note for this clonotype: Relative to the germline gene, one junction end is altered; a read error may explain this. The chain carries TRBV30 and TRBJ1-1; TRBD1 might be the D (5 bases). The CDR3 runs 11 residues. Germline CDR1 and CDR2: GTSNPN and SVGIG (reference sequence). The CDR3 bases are TGTGCCTGGGCCTCGGGCGGGGGATATGGCTTT. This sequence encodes CAWASGGGYGF.

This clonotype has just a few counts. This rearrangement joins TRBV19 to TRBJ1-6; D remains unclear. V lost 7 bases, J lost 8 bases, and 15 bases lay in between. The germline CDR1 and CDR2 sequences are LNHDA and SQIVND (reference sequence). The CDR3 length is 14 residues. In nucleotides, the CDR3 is TGTGCCAGTAAAAAAGACCTACTACATTCACCCCTCCACTTT. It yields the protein CASKKDLLHSPLHF.

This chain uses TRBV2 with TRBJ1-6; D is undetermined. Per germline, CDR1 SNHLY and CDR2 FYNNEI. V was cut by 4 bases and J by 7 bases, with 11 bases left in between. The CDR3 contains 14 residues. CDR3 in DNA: TGTGCCAGCAGTGCCACGACTTCCAATTCACCCCTCCACTTT. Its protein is CASSATTSNSPLHF.

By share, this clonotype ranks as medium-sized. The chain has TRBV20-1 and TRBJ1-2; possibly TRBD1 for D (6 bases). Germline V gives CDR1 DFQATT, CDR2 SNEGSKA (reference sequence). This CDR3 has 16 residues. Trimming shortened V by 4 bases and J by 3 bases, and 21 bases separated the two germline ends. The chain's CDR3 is CSAKQDSLGAYYGYTF. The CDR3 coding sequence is TGCAGTGCTAAGCAGGACAGTTTGGGGGCCTACTATGGCTACACCTTC.

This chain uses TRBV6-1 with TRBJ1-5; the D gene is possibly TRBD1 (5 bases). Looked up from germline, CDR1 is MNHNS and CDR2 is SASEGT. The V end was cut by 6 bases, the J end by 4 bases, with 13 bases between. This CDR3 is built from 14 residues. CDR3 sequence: CASRSGTENQPQHF. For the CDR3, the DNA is TGTGCCAGCAGGAGCGGGACCGAGAATCAGCCCCAGCATTTT.

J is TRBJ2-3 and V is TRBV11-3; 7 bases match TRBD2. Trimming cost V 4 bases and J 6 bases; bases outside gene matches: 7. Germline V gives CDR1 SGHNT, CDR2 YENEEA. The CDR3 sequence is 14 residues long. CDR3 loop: CASSWDYLKDTQYF. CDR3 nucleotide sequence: TGTGCCAGCAGCTGGGACTACCTCAAGGATACGCAGTATTTT.

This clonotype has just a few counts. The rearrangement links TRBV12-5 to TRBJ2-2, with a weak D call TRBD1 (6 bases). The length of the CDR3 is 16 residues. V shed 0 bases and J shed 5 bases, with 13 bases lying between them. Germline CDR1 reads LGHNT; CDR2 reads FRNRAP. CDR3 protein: CASGLVIAGDTGELFF. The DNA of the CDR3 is TGTGCTAGTGGTTTGGTAATTGCAGGGGATACCGGGGAGCTGTTTTTT.

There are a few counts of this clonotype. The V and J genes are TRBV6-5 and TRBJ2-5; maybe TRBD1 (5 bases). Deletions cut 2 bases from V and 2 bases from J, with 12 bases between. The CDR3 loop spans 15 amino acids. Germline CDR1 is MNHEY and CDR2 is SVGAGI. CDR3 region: CASSYRSGIQETQYF. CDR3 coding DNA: TGTGCCAGCAGTTACAGGTCAGGGATACAAGAGACCCAGTACTTC.

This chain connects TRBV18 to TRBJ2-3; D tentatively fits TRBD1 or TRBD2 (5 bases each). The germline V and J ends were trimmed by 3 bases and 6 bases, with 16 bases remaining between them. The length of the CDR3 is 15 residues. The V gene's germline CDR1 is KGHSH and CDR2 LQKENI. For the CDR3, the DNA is TGTGCCAGCTCACCTCCGACTTTGTGGGGGGATACGCAGTATTTT. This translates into CASSPPTLWGDTQYF.

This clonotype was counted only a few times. The CDR3 here is CASRNRVEAFF. The DNA for the CDR3 is TGTGCCAGCCGCAACAGGGTTGAAGCTTTCTTT. This chain uses TRBV28 with TRBJ1-1; maybe TRBD1 (6 bases). The ends were cut back, 8 bases at V and 7 bases at J, with 11 bases in the middle. The germline gives CDR1 MDHEN, CDR2 SYDVKM. The CDR3 extends over 11 amino acids.

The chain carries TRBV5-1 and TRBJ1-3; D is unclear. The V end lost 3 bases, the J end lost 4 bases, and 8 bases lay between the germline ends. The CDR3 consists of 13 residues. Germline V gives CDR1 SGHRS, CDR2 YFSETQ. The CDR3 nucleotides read TGCGCCAGCAGCTCTCGGGCGGGAAACACCATATATTTT. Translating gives CASSSRAGNTIYF.

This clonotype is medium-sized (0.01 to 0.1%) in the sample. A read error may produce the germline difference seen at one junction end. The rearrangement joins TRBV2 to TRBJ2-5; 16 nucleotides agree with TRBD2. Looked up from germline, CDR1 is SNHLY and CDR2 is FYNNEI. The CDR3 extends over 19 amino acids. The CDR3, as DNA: TGTGCGAGCAGTTTCGGCTCGGGACTAGCGGGGGGGCTCGGTGAGACCCAGTACTTC. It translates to CASSFGSGLAGGLGETQYF.

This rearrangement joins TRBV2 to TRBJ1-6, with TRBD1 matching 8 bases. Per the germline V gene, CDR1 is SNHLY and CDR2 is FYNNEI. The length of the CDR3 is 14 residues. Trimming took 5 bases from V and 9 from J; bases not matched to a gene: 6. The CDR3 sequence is CASSLRTGSSPLHF. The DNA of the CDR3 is TGTGCCAGCAGTTTAAGGACAGGGAGTTCACCCCTCCACTTT. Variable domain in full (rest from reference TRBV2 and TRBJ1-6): EPEVTQTPSHQVTQMGQEVILRCVPISNHLYFYWYRQILGQKVEFLVSFYNNEISEKSEIFDDQFSVERPDGSNFTLKIRSTKLEDSAMYFCASSLRTGSSPLHFGNGTRLTVT.

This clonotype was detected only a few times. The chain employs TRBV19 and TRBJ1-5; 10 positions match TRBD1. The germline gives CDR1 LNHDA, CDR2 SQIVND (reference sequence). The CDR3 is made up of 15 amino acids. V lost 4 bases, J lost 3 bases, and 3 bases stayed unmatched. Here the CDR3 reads CASSRGTGDNQPQHF. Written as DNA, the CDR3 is TGTGCCAGTAGTAGGGGGACAGGGGACAATCAGCCCCAGCATTTT.

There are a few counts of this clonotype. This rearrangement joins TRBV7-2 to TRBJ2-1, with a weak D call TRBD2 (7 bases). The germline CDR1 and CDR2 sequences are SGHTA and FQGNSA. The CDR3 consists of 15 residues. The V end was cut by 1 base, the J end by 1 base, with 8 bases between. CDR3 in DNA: TGTGCCAGCAGCTTAGAGGGGGGGTCCTACAATGAGCAGTTCTTC. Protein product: CASSLEGGSYNEQFF.

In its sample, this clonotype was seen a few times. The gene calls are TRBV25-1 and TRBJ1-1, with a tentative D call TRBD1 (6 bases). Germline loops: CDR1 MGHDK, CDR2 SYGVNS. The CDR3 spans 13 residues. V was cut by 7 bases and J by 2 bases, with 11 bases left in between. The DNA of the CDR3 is TGTGCCAGCACGGCAGGGGCCAACACTGAAGCTTTCTTT. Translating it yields CASTAGANTEAFF.

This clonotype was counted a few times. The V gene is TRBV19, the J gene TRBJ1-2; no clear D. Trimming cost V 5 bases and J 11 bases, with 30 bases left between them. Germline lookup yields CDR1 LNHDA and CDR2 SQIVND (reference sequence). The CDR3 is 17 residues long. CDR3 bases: TGTGCCAGTAGTCCCCCCCCCGCAGGAGCCTATCCTACTGGGTACACCTTC. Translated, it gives CASSPPPAGAYPTGYTF.

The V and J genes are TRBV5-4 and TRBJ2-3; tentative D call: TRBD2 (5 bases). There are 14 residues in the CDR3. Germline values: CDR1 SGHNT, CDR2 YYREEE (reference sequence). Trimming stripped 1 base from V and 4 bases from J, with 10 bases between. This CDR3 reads CASSLYGMADTQYF. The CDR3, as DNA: TGTGCCAGCAGCTTGTACGGGATGGCAGATACGCAGTATTTT.